Listed here are 8 T cell receptor beta chains from one sample, sequenced in a study of identical twins' blood T cells. TCRdb called the 5' RACE reads again in MiXCR, with one record for every CDR3 protein. Found here are 300,000 to 450,000 distinct CDR3 sequences, over 25% of them singletons; the top ten hold 6% to 7%. The sample taken for sequencing was PBMCs. The receptor source for this set is a woman aged 18 to 49 in good health.

Only a few counts were recorded for this clonotype. The CDR3 sequence is CASSQGGGRNTEAFF. CDR3 coding DNA: TGTGCCAGCAGCCAGGGAGGCGGGAGGAACACTGAAGCTTTCTTT. This sequence joins TRBV3-1 and TRBJ1-1; D call uncertain. The CDR3 loop spans 15 amino acids. V lost 3 bases and J lost 1, with 12 bases in between. Germline CDR1 is LGHDT and CDR2 is YNNKEL (reference sequence).

Here the CDR3 DNA reads TGTGCTAGTGGTTTGATAGGATCCGCTAACTATGGCTACACCTTC. The encoded protein is CASGLIGSANYGYTF. The chain couples TRBV12-5 to TRBJ1-2; D gene unclear. The germline gives CDR1 LGHNT, CDR2 FRNRAP. The CDR3 runs to 15 residues. V shed 2 bases and J shed 0 bases, with 10 bases lying between them.

Details on this clonotype: A clone one base away is much larger, so this may be a read error. V is TRBV2 and J is TRBJ1-1; D uncertain. Deletions cut 0 bases from V and 8 bases from J, with 13 bases between. The CDR3 runs to 14 residues. Germline CDR1 is SNHLY and CDR2 is FYNNEI. CDR3 nucleotide sequence: TGTGCCAGCAGTGAAGCTTGGAAGGTTACCGAAGCTTTCTTT. This translates into CASSEAWKVTEAFF.

The rearrangement uses TRBV20-1 and TRBJ2-2; tentatively, D is TRBD2 (5 bases). V was pared by 5 bases and J by 3 bases, with 7 bases between. Germline loops: CDR1 DFQATT, CDR2 SNEGSKA (reference sequence). CDR3 size: 12 residues. CDR3: CSAGRYTGELFF. Written as DNA, the CDR3 is TGCAGTGCTGGGAGATACACCGGGGAGCTGTTTTTT.

Note on this clonotype: The germline gene is not matched at one end of the junction; a read error may be the cause. The chain combines TRBV14 with TRBJ2-3; D is unresolved. CDR3 size: 12 residues. The germline gives CDR1 SGHDN, CDR2 FVKESK. CDR3 sequence: CTSSQGDYTQYF. The CDR3, as DNA: TGTACCAGCAGCCAAGGTGACTATACGCAGTATTTT.

As regards this clonotype: A clone one base away is much larger, so this may be a read error. This chain uses TRBV2 with TRBJ2-3; D possibly corresponds to TRBD1 (5 bases). CDR1 and CDR2 from the germline V gene are SNHLY and FYNNEI. This CDR3 comprises 17 residues. CDR3 sequence (DNA): TGTGCCAGCGGTGAAGCCCAATGGACAAAGTGGCAGGATACGCAGTATTTT. Encoded protein: CASGEAQWTKWQDTQYF. Full variable domain (remainder filled in from reference TRBV2 and TRBJ2-3): EPEVTQTPSHQVTQMGQEVILRCVPISNHLYFYWYRQILGQKVEFLVSFYNNEISEKSEIFDDQFSVERPDGSNFTLKIRSTKLEDSAMYFCASGEAQWTKWQDTQYFGPGTRLTVL.

This clonotype turned up a few times. J is TRBJ2-3 and V is TRBV29-1; D tentatively reads TRBD1 or TRBD2 (6 bases each). Trimming pared 6 bases from V and 2 bases from J, leaving 18 bases between. The CDR3 covers 15 residues. The V gene's germline CDR1 is SQVTM and CDR2 ANQGSEA. Here the CDR3 reads CSVRGGIDFTDTQYF. The CDR3 DNA sequence: TGCAGCGTCCGAGGGGGGATTGACTTCACAGATACGCAGTATTTT.

As concerns this clonotype: A much larger clone differs by one base, so this may be a read error. The gene calls are TRBV28 and TRBJ2-3; D remains unclear. This CDR3 region has 13 residues. Germline assignment: CDR1 MDHEN and CDR2 SYDVKM. The CDR3 loop is CASSLPTADMQYF. The DNA for the CDR3 is TGTGCCAGCAGTTTACCTACCGCAGATATGCAGTATTTT.